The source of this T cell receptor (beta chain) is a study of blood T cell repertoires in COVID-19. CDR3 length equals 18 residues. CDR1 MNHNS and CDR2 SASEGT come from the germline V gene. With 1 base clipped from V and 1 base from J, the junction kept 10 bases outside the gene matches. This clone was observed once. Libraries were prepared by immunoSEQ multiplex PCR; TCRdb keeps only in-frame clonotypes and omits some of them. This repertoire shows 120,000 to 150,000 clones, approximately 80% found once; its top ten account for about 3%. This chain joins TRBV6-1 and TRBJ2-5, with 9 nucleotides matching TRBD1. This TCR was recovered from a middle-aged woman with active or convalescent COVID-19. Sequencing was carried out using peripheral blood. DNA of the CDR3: TGTGCCAGCAGTGAAGAATATGGACAGGGGAGGGGCCAAGAGACCCAGTACTTC. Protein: CASSEEYGQGRGQETQYF.